This is a list of T cell receptor beta chains from one sample in a study of blood T cell repertoires in COVID-19. The table came from immunoSEQ multiplex PCR; TCRdb's copy has only in-frame clones and leaves some out. Here the sample spans 210,000 or so clones, 90% being singletons. Sequenced material: peripheral blood. All receptors come from a man younger than 40 with COVID-19, enrolled during active disease. Both conserved end residues are part of each CDR3. The order of the fields is clone size, V gene, D gene, J gene, CDR3 DNA, CDR3 protein. D genes are given only for firm matches. Clone size, where shown, is once, few, many, or a class for clones that have expanded.

>.|TRBV14|.|TRBJ2-7
TGTGCCAGCAGCCAAGATCCCGGTTACTACGAGCAGTACTTC
CASSQDPGYYEQYF
>.|TRBV15|.|TRBJ1-1
TGTGCCACCAGCGGGCCTCGCGAGAACACTGAAGCTTTCTTT
CATSGPRENTEAFF
>.|TRBV7-6|TRBD2|TRBJ2-7
TGTGCCAGCAGCTGGGGGGGGACTTACGAGCAGTACTTC
CASSWGGTYEQYF
>.|TRBV15|.|TRBJ1-1
TGTGCCACCAGCAGAGATCCCCTGGACAGGAACACTGAAGCTTTCTTT
CATSRDPLDRNTEAFF
>once|TRBV5-6|.|TRBJ1-4
TGTGCCAGCAGCCCATCCAGGAAGGAAAAACTGTTTTTT
CASSPSRKEKLFF
>.|TRBV19|TRBD1|TRBJ2-2
TGTGCCAGTAGTACTTCTGACAGGGCCGGGGAGCTGTTTTTT
CASSTSDRAGELFF
>.|TRBV2|.|TRBJ2-3
TGTGCCAGCAGTGAAAGAGTTTCGGTGGATACGCAGTATTTT
CASSERVSVDTQYF
>.|TRBV5-8|TRBD2|TRBJ2-3
TGTGCCAGCAGCTTCACCGGGACTAGCGGGGGGGCCTCAGATACGCAGTATTTT
CASSFTGTSGGASDTQYF
>once|TRBV5-1|TRBD1|TRBJ1-3
TGCGCCAGCCGCCCGACAGGGGGTGGAAACACCATATATTTT
CASRPTGGGNTIYF
>.|TRBV5-4|.|TRBJ2-3
TGTGCCAGCAGCTTTCCAGGGGCCTCTAGCACAGATACGCAGTATTTT
CASSFPGASSTDTQYF
>.|TRBV6-5|.|TRBJ2-7
TGTGCCAGCACAAAGGGGGGACTATATACGGGTGAGCAGTACTTC
CASTKGGLYTGEQYF
>.|TRBV6-5|.|TRBJ1-2
TGTGCCAGCAGTTATTCTACAGGGTTAGCTAACTATGGCTACACCTTC
CASSYSTGLANYGYTF
>.|TRBV6-6|TRBD1|TRBJ2-2
TGTGCCAGCAGCCGAGGTACCGGGACAGGGACGACCGGGGAGCTGTTTTTT
CASSRGTGTGTTGELFF
>.|TRBV7-2|TRBD2|TRBJ2-2
TGTGCCAGCAGCCGGACTAGCGGGAGGGCCAACACCGGGGAGCTGTTTTTT
CASSRTSGRANTGELFF
>once|TRBV6-1|TRBD1|TRBJ2-5
TGTGCCAGCAGTAAAGGAGGGACAGGGTATGGGGAGACCCAGTACTTC
CASSKGGTGYGETQYF
>.|TRBV2|TRBD1|TRBJ1-2
TGTGCCAGCATCCGGGACAGGGCGAACTATGGCTACACCTTC
CASIRDRANYGYTF
>.|TRBV6-5|.|TRBJ1-5
TGTGCCAGCGTGAGGCTGGGTCAGCCCCAGCATTTT
CASVRLGQPQHF
>.|TRBV2|.|TRBJ1-1
TGTGCCAGCAGTGAATCAGGGATGCTTACTGAAGCTTTCTTT
CASSESGMLTEAFF
>.|TRBV12-3/TRBV12-4|TRBD1|TRBJ1-2
TGTGCCAGCAGGCAGATACAGGGGAACGGCTACACCTTC
CASRQIQGNGYTF
>.|TRBV27|TRBD2|TRBJ2-5
TGTGCCAGCAGTTCGGGGAGGGGAGAGACCCAGTACTTC
CASSSGRGETQYF
>once|TRBV10-3|.|TRBJ1-4
TGTGCCATCAGTGAGTCCGCTACAGGGACGTCGGGGAAACTGTTTTTT
CAISESATGTSGKLFF
>.|TRBV4-1|.|TRBJ2-1
TGCGCCAGCAGCCAAGTGGTAGTCGACTACAATGAGCAGTTCTTC
CASSQVVVDYNEQFF
>.|TRBV28|TRBD1|TRBJ2-7
TGTGCCAGCAGTTCCCGACAGGGACCACCCCACTACGAGCAGTACTTC
CASSSRQGPPHYEQYF
>.|TRBV13|TRBD1|TRBJ1-1
TGTGCCAGCAGCTACCAGACAGGGGGGGGCACTGAAGCTTTCTTT
CASSYQTGGGTEAFF
>.|TRBV6-5|.|TRBJ1-6
TGTGCCAGCCTAAACAGCGGGAATTCACCCCTCCACTTT
CASLNSGNSPLHF
>.|TRBV27|.|TRBJ2-3
TGTGCCAGCAGTTTCAAACGGACACCTTATAGCACAGATACGCAGTATTTT
CASSFKRTPYSTDTQYF
>.|TRBV30|TRBD1|TRBJ2-7
TGTGCCTGGAGAGGGGGCCACGAGCAGTACTTC
CAWRGGHEQYF
>.|TRBV7-3|.|TRBJ1-1
TGTGCCAGCAGCTTACAGGGCAGATTGAACACTGAAGCTTTCTTT
CASSLQGRLNTEAFF
>once|TRBV3-1/TRBV3-2|TRBD1|TRBJ2-7
TGTGCCAGCAGCCCCTCGGGGCAGGGGGCCTACGAGCAGTACTTC
CASSPSGQGAYEQYF
>.|TRBV28|TRBD1|TRBJ1-1
TGTGCCAGCAGTAAGCCTAATACAGGGGTAGGTGAAGCTTTCTTT
CASSKPNTGVGEAFF
>.|TRBV28|.|TRBJ1-4
TGTGCCAGCAGTTTAGGTCGGGGACTTAATGAAAAACTGTTTTTT
CASSLGRGLNEKLFF
>.|TRBV5-4|TRBD2|TRBJ2-2
TGTGCCAGCAGTATAGCGGGGGCGAACACCGGGGAGCTGTTTTTT
CASSIAGANTGELFF
>.|TRBV27|.|TRBJ1-6
TGTGCCAGCAGTCTGAGGGATTCACCCCTCCACTTT
CASSLRDSPLHF
>.|TRBV2|.|TRBJ2-1
TGTGCCAGCAGTGAAACGGTTAGCTCCTACAATGAGCAGTTCTTC
CASSETVSSYNEQFF